The 4 T cell receptor beta chains below all came from one sample that was sequenced in a study of regulatory T cells in long-lasting Graves disease. Time point of the sample: newly diagnosed GD, antithyroid drugs for less than 3 months. PBMC RNA was the source of the TCR library. Arm-PCR with iRepertoire HTBI primers amplified the CDR3 regions for these TCR beta libraries. TCRdb fed the multiplex PCR reads into MiXCR, producing one record per CDR3 protein. The sample has 320,000 or so distinct CDR3 sequences, 18% seen once. The input for sequencing was peripheral blood mononuclear cells (PBMCs), taken at new diagnosis, from a patient treated with antithyroid drugs. Source of these receptors: a female donor with Graves disease.

Notes on this clonotype: Given a much more abundant clone one base away, this may be a read error. This rearrangement joins TRBV27 to TRBJ2-1; 7 positions match TRBD1. V was pared by 3 bases and J by 10 bases, with 15 bases of the junction left unmatched. The length of the CDR3 is 16 residues. Germline V lookup: CDR1 MNHEY, CDR2 SMNVEV (reference sequence). The CDR3 reads CASSFSHPGQKYEQFF. In DNA, the CDR3 is TGTGCCAGCAGTTTTTCTCATCCGGGACAGAAATACGAGCAGTTCTTC.

The sample holds many counts of this clonotype. This chain joins TRBV6-1 and TRBJ1-1; D not resolved. The germline V and J ends were trimmed by 5 bases and 0 bases, with 13 bases remaining between them. The CDR3 loop spans 15 amino acids. The germline V gene has CDR1 MNHNS and CDR2 SASEGT. Here the CDR3 reads CASSMRSILNTEAFF. The CDR3 nucleotides are TGTGCCAGCAGTATGCGTTCGATATTGAACACTGAAGCTTTCTTT.

As regards this clonotype: A read error likely explains this, since a far larger clone differs by one base. The rearrangement links TRBV28 to TRBJ2-1; D perhaps matches TRBD1 (6 bases). V lost 4 bases and J lost 10, with 23 bases in between. Germline lookup yields CDR1 MDHEN and CDR2 SYDVKM. CDR3 length: 16 residues. CDR3 in amino acids: CASSSYREREPYEQFF. In DNA, the CDR3 is TGTGCCAGCAGTTCCTACAGGGAGCGAGAACCCTACGAGCAGTTCTTC.

This clonotype was seen many times. The chain links TRBV6-1 to TRBJ2-7; 7 bases map to TRBD1. The V segment lost 5 bases and the J segment 2 bases; nucleotides outside the gene matches: 12. Germline V CDR1 and CDR2: MNHNS, SASEGT. The CDR3 consists of 16 residues. The CDR3 here is CASSPRQGPTPYEQYF. The CDR3 DNA reads TGTGCCAGCAGTCCTCGACAGGGACCCACCCCCTACGAGCAGTACTTC.